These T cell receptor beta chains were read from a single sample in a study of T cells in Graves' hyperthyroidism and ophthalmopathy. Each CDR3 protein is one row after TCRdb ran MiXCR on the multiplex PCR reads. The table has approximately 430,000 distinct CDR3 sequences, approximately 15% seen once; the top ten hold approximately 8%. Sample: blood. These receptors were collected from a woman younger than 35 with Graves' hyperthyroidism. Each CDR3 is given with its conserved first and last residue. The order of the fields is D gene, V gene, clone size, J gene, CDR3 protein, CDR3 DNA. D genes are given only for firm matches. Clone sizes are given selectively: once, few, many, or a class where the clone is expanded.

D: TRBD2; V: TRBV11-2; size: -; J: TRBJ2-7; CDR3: CASSFPGGALEQYF; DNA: TGTGCCAGCAGCTTCCCCGGGGGGGCCCTCGAGCAGTACTTC
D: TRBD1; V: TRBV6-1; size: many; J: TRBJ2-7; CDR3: CASSPSGTESYEQYF; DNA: TGTGCCAGCAGCCCTTCCGGGACAGAGTCCTACGAGCAGTACTTC
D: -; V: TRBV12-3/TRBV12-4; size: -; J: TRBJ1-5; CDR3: CASSPYGESNQPQHF; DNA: TGTGCCAGCAGTCCCTATGGGGAGAGCAATCAGCCCCAGCATTTT
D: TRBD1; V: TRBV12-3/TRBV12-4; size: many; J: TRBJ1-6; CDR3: CASTKTGGGSPLHF; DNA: TGTGCCAGCACCAAGACAGGGGGCGGCTCACCCCTCCACTTT
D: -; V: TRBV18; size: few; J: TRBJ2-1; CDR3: CASSPEGPDTYNEQFF; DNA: TGTGCCAGCTCACCAGAAGGCCCAGACACCTACAATGAGCAGTTCTTC
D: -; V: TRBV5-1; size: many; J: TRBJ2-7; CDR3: CASSPRDSPGGEQYF; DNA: TGCGCCAGCAGCCCCCGGGACTCCCCCGGAGGCGAGCAGTACTTC
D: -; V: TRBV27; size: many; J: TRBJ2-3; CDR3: CASSPRGWPLYTDTQYF; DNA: TGTGCCAGCAGTCCGAGGGGGTGGCCGCTCTACACAGATACGCAGTATTTT
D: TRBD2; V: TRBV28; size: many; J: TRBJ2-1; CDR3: CASSSAGEAWDEQFF; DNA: TGTGCCAGCAGTTCAGCGGGAGAGGCCTGGGATGAGCAGTTCTTC
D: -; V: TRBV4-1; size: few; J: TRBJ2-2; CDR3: CASSQVPTSNTGELFF; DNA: TGCGCCAGCAGCCAAGTGCCCACATCGAACACCGGGGAGCTGTTTTTT
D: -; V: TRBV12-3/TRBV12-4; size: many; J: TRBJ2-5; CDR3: CASSPYQTEETQYF; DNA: TGTGCCAGCAGTCCATACCAGACTGAGGAGACCCAGTACTTC
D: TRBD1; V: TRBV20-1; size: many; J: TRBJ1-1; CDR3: CSARRQGFTEAFF; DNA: TGCAGTGCTAGGCGACAGGGCTTTACTGAAGCTTTCTTT
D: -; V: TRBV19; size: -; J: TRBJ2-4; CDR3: CASSIRGLENIQYF; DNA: TGTGCCAGTAGTATCAGGGGCCTCGAAAACATTCAGTACTTC
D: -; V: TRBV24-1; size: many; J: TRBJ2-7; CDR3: CATSTDAPDEQYF; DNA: TGTGCCACCAGTACGGACGCGCCGGACGAGCAGTACTTC
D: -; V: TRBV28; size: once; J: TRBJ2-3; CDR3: CASSPEYAQYF; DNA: TGTGCCAGCAGCCCAGAGTACGCGCAGTATTTT
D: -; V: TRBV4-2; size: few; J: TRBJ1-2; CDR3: CASRREDEGNSYGYTF; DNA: TGTGCCAGCAGGAGAGAGGATGAGGGGAACTCCTATGGCTACACCTTC
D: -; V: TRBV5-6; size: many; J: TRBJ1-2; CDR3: CASSLPGPNYGYTF; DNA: TGTGCCAGCAGCTTGCCGGGGCCTAACTATGGCTACACCTTC
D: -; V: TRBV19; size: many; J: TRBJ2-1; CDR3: CASSIGNPGSYNEQFF; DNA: TGTGCCAGTAGTATAGGGAACCCAGGCTCCTACAATGAGCAGTTCTTC
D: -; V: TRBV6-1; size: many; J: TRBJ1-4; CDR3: CASRQATTNEKLFF; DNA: TGTGCCAGCAGACAGGCCACAACTAATGAAAAACTGTTTTTT
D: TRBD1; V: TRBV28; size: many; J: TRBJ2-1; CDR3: CASSLRDRGKYNEQFF; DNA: TGTGCCAGCAGTTTACGGGACAGGGGGAAATACAATGAGCAGTTCTTC
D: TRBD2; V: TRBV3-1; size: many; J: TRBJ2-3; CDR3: CASSHASGGLSSTDTQYF; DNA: TGTGCCAGCAGCCACGCTAGCGGGGGGCTATCTAGCACAGATACGCAGTATTTT
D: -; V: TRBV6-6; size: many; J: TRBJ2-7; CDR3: CASSYKLGDYEQYF; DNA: TGTGCCAGCAGTTACAAGTTGGGAGACTACGAGCAGTACTTC
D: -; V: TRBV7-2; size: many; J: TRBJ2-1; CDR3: CASSRNFNEQFF; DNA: TGTGCCAGCAGCCGAAATTTTAATGAGCAGTTCTTC
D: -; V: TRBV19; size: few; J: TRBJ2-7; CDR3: CASSNQGGHYEQYF; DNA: TGTGCCAGTAGTAATCAGGGAGGCCATTACGAGCAGTACTTC
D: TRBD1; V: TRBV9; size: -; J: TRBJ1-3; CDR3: CASSAAGQGWNTIYF; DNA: TGTGCCAGCAGCGCAGCCGGACAGGGATGGAACACCATATATTTT
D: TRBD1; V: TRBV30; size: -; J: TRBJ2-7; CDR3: CAWSVRAGQGFYEQYF; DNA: TGTGCCTGGAGTGTAAGGGCGGGACAGGGGTTCTACGAGCAGTACTTC
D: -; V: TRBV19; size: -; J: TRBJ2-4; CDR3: CASSTATGLAKNIQYF; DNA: TGTGCCAGTAGTACGGCCACGGGCTTGGCCAAAAACATTCAGTACTTC
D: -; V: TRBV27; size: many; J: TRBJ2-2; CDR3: CASNMRGPRVGTGELFF; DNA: TGTGCCAGCAACATGCGGGGGCCACGAGTAGGAACCGGGGAGCTGTTTTTT
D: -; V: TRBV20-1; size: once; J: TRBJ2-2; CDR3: CSATRRQTNTGELFF; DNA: TGCAGTGCTACTCGAAGACAAACGAACACCGGGGAGCTGTTTTTT
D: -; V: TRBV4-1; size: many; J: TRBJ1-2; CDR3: CASSQAGASGYTF; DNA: TGCGCCAGCAGCCAGGCAGGGGCCAGTGGCTACACCTTC
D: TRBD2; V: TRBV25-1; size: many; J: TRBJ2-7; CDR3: CASSEWGMASGIYEQYF; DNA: TGTGCCAGCAGTGAGTGGGGGATGGCTAGCGGGATCTACGAGCAGTACTTC
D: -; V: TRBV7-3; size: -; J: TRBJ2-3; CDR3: CASSLTGGPRDTQYF; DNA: TGTGCCAGCAGCTTAACCGGGGGGCCGAGAGATACGCAGTATTTT
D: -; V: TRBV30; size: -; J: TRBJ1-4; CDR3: CAWSVGQGWNEKLFF; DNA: TGTGCCTGGAGTGTAGGGCAGGGATGGAATGAAAAACTGTTTTTT
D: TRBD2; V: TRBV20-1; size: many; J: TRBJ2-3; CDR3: CSGPRLAGPGGTDTQYF; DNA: TGCAGTGGCCCCCGACTAGCGGGTCCCGGGGGGACAGATACGCAGTATTTT
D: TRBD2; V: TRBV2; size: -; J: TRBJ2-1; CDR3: CASSRTSGGAVYEQFF; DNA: TGTGCCAGCAGTCGGACTAGCGGGGGGGCCGTGTATGAGCAGTTCTTC
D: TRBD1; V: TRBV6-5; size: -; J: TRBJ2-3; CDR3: CASSSDRGFKSDTQYF; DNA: TGTGCCAGCAGTTCGGACAGGGGGTTCAAGTCAGATACGCAGTATTTT
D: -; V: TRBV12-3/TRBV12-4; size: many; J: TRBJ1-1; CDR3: CASKGQSLSTEAFF; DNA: TGTGCCAGCAAAGGACAGTCCCTGAGCACTGAAGCTTTCTTT
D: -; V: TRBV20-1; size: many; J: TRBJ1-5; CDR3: CSARPGGEGQPQHF; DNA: TGCAGTGCCCGCCCCGGAGGGGAGGGTCAGCCCCAGCATTTT
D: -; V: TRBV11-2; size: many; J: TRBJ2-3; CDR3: CASSLARWGSTDTQYF; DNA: TGTGCCAGCAGCTTAGCCCGATGGGGGAGCACAGATACGCAGTATTTT
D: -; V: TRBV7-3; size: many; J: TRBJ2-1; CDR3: CASSQSAEQFF; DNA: TGTGCCAGCAGCCAGTCGGCTGAGCAGTTCTTC
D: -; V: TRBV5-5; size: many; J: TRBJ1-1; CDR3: CASQSQGDTEAFF; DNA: TGTGCCAGCCAATCCCAGGGCGACACTGAAGCTTTCTTT
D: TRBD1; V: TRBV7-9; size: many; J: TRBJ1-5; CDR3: CASSSAGTGAGNQPQHF; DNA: TGTGCCAGCTCGAGTGCCGGGACAGGGGCGGGCAATCAGCCCCAGCATTTT
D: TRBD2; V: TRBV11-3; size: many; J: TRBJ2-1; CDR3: CASSLEAGGEQFF; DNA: TGTGCCAGCAGCTTAGAAGCGGGGGGTGAGCAGTTCTTC
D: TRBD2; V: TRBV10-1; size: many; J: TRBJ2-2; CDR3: CASSESRTSGNTGELFF; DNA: TGCGCCAGCAGTGAGTCAAGGACTAGCGGGAACACCGGGGAGCTGTTTTTT
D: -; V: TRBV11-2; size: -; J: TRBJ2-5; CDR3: CASSLEWQYSETQYF; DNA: TGTGCCAGCAGCTTAGAGTGGCAGTATTCAGAGACCCAGTACTTC
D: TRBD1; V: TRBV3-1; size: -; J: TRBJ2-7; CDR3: CASRPTGGSSYEQYF; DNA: TGTGCCAGCAGACCGACAGGGGGCAGCTCCTACGAGCAGTACTTC
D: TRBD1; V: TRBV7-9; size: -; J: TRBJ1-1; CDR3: CASSLGDSLPLMNTEAFF; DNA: TGTGCCAGCAGCTTAGGGGACAGCCTCCCACTCATGAACACTGAAGCTTTCTTT
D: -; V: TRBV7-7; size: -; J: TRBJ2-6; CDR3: CASSFSSPDSSYSGANVLTF; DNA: TGTGCTAGCAGCTTTTCTAGCCCTGACTCTTCTTACTCTGGGGCCAACGTCCTGACTTTC
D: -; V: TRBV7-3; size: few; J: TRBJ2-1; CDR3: CASTLGSGSNEQFF; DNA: TGTGCCAGCACCCTTGGGTCTGGGTCAAATGAGCAGTTCTTC
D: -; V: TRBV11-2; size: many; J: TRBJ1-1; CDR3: CASSSLHRRTRNTEAFF; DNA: TGTGCCAGCAGCTCCCTTCATAGGCGAACTCGGAACACTGAAGCTTTCTTT
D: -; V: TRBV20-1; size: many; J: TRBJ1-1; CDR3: CSGGVRDTEAFF; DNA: TGCAGTGGAGGGGTTAGGGACACTGAAGCTTTCTTT
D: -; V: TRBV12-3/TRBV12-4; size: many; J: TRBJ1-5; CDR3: CASSLNEGQPQHF; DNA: TGTGCCAGCAGTTTAAATGAGGGTCAGCCCCAGCATTTT
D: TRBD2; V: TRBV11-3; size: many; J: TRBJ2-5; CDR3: CASSLPSGQETQYF; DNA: TGTGCCAGCAGCTTGCCTAGCGGCCAAGAGACCCAGTACTTC
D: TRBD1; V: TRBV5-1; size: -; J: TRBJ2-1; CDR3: CASSLVGTGGPSSYNEQFF; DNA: TGCGCCAGCAGCTTGGTCGGGACAGGGGGCCCTAGCTCCTACAATGAGCAGTTCTTC
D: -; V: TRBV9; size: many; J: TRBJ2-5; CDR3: CASSVGGALGETQYF; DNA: TGTGCCAGCAGCGTTGGAGGGGCGCTGGGGGAGACCCAGTACTTC
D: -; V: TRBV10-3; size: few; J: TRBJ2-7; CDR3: CAISESPQYEQYF; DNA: TGTGCCATCAGTGAGTCGCCCCAGTACGAGCAGTACTTC
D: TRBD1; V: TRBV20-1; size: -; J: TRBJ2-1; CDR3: CSARPADRDEQFF; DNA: TGCAGTGCTAGACCCGCCGACAGGGATGAGCAGTTCTTC
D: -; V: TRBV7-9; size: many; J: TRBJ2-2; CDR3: CASSFPATSNTGELFF; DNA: TGTGCCAGCAGCTTTCCGGCTACTTCGAACACCGGGGAGCTGTTTTTT
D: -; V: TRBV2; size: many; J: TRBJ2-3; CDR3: CASNWGGAAGPDTQYF; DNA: TGTGCCAGTAATTGGGGGGGCGCAGCGGGTCCAGATACGCAGTATTTT
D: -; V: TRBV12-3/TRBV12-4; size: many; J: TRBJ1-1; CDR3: CASSETVPTEAFF; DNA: TGTGCCAGCAGCGAGACAGTCCCCACTGAAGCTTTCTTT